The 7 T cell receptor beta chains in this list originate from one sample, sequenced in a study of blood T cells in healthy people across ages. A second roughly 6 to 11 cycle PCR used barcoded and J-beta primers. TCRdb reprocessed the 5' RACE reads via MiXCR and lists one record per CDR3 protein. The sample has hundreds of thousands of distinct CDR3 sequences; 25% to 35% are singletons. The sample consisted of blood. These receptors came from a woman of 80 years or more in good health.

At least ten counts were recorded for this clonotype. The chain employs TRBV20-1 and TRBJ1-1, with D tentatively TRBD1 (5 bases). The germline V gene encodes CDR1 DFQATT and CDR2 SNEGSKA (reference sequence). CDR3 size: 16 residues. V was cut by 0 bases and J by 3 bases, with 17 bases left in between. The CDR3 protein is CSARDLERGFHTEAFF. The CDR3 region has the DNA TGCAGTGCTAGAGATTTGGAAAGGGGTTTTCACACTGAAGCTTTCTTT.

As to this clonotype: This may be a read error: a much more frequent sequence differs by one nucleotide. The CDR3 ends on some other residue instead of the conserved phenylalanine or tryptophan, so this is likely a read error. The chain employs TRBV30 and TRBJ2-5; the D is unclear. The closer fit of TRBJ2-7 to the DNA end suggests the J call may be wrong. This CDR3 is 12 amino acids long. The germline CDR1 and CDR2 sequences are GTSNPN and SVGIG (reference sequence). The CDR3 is CAWNGVTYEQYC. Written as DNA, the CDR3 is TGTGCCTGGAATGGGGTAACCTACGAGCAGTACTGC.

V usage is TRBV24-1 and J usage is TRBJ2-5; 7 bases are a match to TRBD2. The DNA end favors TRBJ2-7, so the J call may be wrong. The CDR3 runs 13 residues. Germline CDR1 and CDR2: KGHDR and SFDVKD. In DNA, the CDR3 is TGTGCCACCAGGTATTGGGGGGGATACGAGCAGTACTTC. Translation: CATRYWGGYEQYF.

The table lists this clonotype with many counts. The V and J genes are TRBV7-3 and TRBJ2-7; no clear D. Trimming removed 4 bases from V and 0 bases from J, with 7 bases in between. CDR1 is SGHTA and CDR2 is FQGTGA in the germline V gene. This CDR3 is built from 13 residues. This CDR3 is CASSSPSSYEQYF. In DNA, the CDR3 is TGTGCCAGCAGCTCCCCCTCCTCCTACGAGCAGTACTTC. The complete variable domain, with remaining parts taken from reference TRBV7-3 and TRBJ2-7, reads GAGVSQTPSNKVTEKGKYVELRCDPISGHTALYWYRQSLGQGPEFLIYFQGTGAADDSGLPNDRFFAVRPEGSVSTLKIQRTERGDSAVYLCASSSPSSYEQYFGPGTRLTVT.

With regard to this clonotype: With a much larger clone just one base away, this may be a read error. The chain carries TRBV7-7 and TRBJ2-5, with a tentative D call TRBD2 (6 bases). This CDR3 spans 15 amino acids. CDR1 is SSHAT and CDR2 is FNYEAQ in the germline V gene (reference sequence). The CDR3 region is CAGSLGSGHQETQYF. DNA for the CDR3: TGTGCTGGCAGCTTAGGGAGCGGGCACCAAGAGACCCAGTACTTC.

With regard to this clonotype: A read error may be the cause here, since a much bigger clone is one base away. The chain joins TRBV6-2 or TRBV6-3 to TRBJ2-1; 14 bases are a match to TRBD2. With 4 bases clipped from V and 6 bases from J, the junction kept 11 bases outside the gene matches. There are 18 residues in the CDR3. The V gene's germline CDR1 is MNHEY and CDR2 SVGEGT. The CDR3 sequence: CASSSGGTGLAGGNEQFF. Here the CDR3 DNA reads TGTGCCAGCAGTTCCGGGGGGACTGGACTAGCGGGGGGCAATGAGCAGTTCTTC.

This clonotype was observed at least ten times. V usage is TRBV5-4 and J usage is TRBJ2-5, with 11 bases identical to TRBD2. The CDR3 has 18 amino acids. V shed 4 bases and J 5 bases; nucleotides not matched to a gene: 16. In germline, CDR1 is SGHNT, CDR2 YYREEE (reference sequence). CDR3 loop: CASSTSSGGSLRGETQYF. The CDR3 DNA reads TGTGCCAGCAGCACATCTAGCGGGGGGTCCCTGAGGGGTGAGACCCAGTACTTC.